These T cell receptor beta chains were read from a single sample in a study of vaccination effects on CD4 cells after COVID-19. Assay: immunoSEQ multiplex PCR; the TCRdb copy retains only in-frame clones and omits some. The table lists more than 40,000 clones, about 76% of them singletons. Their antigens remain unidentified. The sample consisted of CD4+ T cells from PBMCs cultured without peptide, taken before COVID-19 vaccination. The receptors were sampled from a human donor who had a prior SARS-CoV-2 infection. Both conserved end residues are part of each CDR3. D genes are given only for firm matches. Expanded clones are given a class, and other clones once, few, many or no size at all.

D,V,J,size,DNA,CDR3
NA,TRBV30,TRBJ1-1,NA,TGTGCCTGGACGGTATTGAGGAACACTGAAGCTTTCTTT,CAWTVLRNTEAFF
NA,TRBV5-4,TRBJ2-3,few,TGTGCCAGCAGCTCCCTGGGGGTAGGGGATACGCAGTATTTT,CASSSLGVGDTQYF
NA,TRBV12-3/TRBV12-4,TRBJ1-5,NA,TGTGCCAGCAGTTTATCATGGCAGCCCCAGCATTTT,CASSLSWQPQHF
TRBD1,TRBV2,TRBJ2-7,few,TGTGCCAGCATCTCTGGGACAGGTCGGTACGAGCAGTACTTC,CASISGTGRYEQYF
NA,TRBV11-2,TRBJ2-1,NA,TGTGCCAGCAGCTCCCTCAAGGGGCATACCTATTACAATGAGCAGTTCTTC,CASSSLKGHTYYNEQFF
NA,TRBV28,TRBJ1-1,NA,TGTGCCAGCAGTTTATTACCCCCGAATCAAGAAGGAGCTTTCTTT,CASSLLPPNQEGAFF
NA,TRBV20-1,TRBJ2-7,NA,TGCAGTGCTAGAGAAAGGGAAGAGCAGTACTTC,CSAREREEQYF
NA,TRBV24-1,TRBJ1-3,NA,TGTGCCACCAGTGATTGCCCCGGGGGGAATTCTGGAAACACCATATATTTT,CATSDCPGGNSGNTIYF
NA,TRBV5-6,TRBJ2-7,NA,TGTGCCAGCAGCTTGCGTCATTACTACGAGCAGTACTTC,CASSLRHYYEQYF
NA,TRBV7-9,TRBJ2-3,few,TGTGCCAGCGATACGCAGTATTTT,CASDTQYF
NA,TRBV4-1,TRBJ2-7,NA,TGCGCCAGCAGCCAAAGGGACTTCTACGAGCAGTACTTC,CASSQRDFYEQYF
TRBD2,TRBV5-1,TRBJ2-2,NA,TGCGCCAGCAGCAATAGGGGCGGGGGCACCGGGGAGCTGTTTTTT,CASSNRGGGTGELFF